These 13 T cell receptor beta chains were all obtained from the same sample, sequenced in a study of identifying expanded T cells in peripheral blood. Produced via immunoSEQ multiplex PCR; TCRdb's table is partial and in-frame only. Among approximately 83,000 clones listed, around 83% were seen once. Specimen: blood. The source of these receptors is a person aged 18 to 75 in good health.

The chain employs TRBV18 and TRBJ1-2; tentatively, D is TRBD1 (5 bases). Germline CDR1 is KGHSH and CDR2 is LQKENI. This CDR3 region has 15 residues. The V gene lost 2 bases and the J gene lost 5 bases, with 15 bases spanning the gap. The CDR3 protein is CASSPEGLVGYGYTF. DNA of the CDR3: TGTGCCAGCTCACCAGAGGGACTTGTGGGGTATGGCTACACCTTC.

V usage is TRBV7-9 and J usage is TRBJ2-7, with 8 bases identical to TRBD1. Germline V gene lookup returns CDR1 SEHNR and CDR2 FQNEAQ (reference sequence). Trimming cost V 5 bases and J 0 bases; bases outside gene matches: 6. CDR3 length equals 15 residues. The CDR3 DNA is TGTGCCAGCAGCCCAGGGGGCCTAAGCTCCTACGAGCAGTACTTC. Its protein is CASSPGGLSSYEQYF.

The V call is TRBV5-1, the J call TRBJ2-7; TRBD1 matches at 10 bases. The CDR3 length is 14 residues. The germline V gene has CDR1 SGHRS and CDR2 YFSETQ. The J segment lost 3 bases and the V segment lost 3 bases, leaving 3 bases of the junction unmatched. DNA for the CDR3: TGCGCCAGCAGCTGGGGACAGGGGCGCTACGAGCAGTACTTC. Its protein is CASSWGQGRYEQYF.

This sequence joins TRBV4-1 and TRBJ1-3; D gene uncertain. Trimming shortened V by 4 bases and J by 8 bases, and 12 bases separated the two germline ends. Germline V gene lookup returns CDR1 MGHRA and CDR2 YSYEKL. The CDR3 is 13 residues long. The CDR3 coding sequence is TGCGCCAGCAGCCTCCCTGCGGCCTACACCATATATTTT. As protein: CASSLPAAYTIYF.

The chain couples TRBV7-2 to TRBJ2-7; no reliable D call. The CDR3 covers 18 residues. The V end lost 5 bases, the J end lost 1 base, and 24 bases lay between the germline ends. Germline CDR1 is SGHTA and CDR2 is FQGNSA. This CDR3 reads CASSVRTSNPIQSYEQYF. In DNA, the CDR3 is TGTGCCAGCAGCGTCCGGACGTCCAACCCAATACAGTCCTACGAGCAGTACTTC. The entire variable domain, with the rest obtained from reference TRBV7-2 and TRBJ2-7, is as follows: GAGVSQSPSNKVTEKGKDVELRCDPISGHTALYWYRQSLGQGLEFLIYFQGNSAPDKSGLPSDRFSAERTGGSVSTLTIQRTQQEDSAVYLCASSVRTSNPIQSYEQYFGPGTRLTVT.

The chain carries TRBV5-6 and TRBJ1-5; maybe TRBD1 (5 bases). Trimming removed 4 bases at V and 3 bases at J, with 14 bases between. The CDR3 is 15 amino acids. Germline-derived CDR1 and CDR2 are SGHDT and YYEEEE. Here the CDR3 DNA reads TGTGCCAGCAGCCGGGGGAGTTCTTTCAATCAGCCCCAGCATTTT. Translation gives CASSRGSSFNQPQHF.

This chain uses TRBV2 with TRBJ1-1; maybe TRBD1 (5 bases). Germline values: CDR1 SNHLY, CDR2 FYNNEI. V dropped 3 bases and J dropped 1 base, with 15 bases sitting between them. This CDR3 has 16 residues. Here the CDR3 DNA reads TGTGCCAGCAGTGACGGGGCGAGAGGGCCGAACACTGAAGCTTTCTTT. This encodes CASSDGARGPNTEAFF. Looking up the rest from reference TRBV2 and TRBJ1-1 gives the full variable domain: EPEVTQTPSHQVTQMGQEVILRCVPISNHLYFYWYRQILGQKVEFLVSFYNNEISEKSEIFDDQFSVERPDGSNFTLKIRSTKLEDSAMYFCASSDGARGPNTEAFFGQGTRLTVV.

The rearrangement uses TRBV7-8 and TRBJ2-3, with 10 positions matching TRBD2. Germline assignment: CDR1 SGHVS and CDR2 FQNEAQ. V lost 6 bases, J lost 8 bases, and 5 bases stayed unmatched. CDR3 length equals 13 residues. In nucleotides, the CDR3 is TGTGCCAGCAGAGCGGGGGGGTCCGGTACGCAGTATTTT. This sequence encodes CASRAGGSGTQYF.

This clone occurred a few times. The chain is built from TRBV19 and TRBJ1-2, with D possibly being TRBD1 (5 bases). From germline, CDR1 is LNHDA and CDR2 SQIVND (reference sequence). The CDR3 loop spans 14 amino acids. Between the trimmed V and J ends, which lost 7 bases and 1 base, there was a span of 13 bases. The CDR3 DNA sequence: TGTGCCAGTAACAGACAGCTTATTAACTATGGCTACACCTTC. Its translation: CASNRQLINYGYTF.

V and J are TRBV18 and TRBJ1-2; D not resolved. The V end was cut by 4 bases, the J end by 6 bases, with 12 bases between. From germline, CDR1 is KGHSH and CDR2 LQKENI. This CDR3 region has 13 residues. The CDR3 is CASSLTVLDGYTF. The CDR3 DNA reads TGTGCCAGCTCACTCACAGTGTTGGATGGCTACACCTTC. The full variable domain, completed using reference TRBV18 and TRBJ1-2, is NAGVMQNPRHLVRRRGQEARLRCSPMKGHSHVYWYRQLPEEGLKFMVYLQKENIIDESGMPKERFSAEFPKEGPSILRIQQVVRGDSAAYFCASSLTVLDGYTFGSGTRLTVV.

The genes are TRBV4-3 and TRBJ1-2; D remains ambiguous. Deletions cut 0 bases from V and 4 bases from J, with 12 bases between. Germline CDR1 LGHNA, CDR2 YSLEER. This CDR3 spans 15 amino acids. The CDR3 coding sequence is TGCGCCAGCAGCCAAGACGTACAGTTCTTCTATGGCTACACCTTC. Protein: CASSQDVQFFYGYTF.

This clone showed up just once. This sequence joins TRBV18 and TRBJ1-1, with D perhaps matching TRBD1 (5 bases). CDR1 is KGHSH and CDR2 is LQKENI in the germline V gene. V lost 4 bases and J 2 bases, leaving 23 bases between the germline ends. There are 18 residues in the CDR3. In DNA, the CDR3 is TGTGCCAGCTCACTGACGAGGGTTTGGATTACAGGTAACACTGAAGCTTTCTTT. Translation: CASSLTRVWITGNTEAFF.

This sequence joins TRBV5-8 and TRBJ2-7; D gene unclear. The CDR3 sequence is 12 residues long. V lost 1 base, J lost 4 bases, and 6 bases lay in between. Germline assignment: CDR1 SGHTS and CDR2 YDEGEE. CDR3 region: CASSLTSYEQYF. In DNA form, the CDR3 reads TGTGCCAGCAGCTTGACGAGTTACGAGCAGTACTTC.